The T cell receptor beta chain described here comes from a study of pediatric ulcerative colitis. Profiling relied on immunoSEQ multiplex PCR, and the TCRdb table lists in-frame clones only, not all of them. The sample consists of around 68,000 clones, about three quarters of them appearing once. V lost 2 bases and J 0 bases, leaving 9 bases between the germline ends. Germline CDR1 is SGDLS and CDR2 is YYNGEE. The CDR3 loop spans 14 amino acids. The chain carries TRBV9 and TRBJ2-7; maybe TRBD2 (5 bases). Sequenced: blood. The sequence was obtained from a boy aged 5-17 years with moderate ulcerative colitis. The CDR3 region is CASSVLGSSYEQYF. As DNA, the CDR3 is TGTGCCAGCAGCGTCCTAGGGAGCTCCTACGAGCAGTACTTC.